Shown below are 22 T cell receptor beta chains from a single sample sequenced in a study of blood T cells in healthy people across ages. Alongside a J-beta primer mix, a sample-barcoded 5' primer served in a second PCR lasting about 6 to 12 cycles. A single record per CDR3 protein comes from TCRdb applying MiXCR to the 5' RACE reads. Counted here are about 1.8 million distinct CDR3 sequences, about 49% occurring once; the ten biggest clones make up over 2%. The material sequenced was blood. These receptor sequences come from a woman aged 40 to 50 in good health.

This rearrangement joins TRBV7-9 to TRBJ2-3; 7 nucleotides align to TRBD2. In germline, CDR1 is SEHNR, CDR2 FQNEAQ (reference sequence). After removal of 7 bases from V and 6 bases from J, the junction contained 13 bases not matched to a gene. The CDR3 is made up of 15 amino acids. The CDR3 spells CASTRNAGVGDTQYF. DNA for the CDR3: TGTGCCAGCACCCGAAACGCGGGGGTGGGGGATACGCAGTATTTT.

This clonotype has just a few counts. The rearrangement joins TRBV7-2 to TRBJ1-4, with a weak D call TRBD1 (6 bases). In germline, CDR1 is SGHTA, CDR2 FQGNSA. The CDR3 consists of 14 residues. The V end was cut by 4 bases, the J end by 3 bases, with 9 bases between. The CDR3 DNA sequence: TGTGCCAGCAGCTACGGGGGCTCTAATGAAAAACTGTTTTTT. It encodes CASSYGGSNEKLFF.

The chain is built from TRBV18 and TRBJ2-5, with D unresolved. Germline CDR1 KGHSH, CDR2 LQKENI. The germline V and J ends were trimmed by 1 base and 4 bases, with 13 bases remaining between them. The CDR3 totals 15 residues. CDR3 loop: CASSPQLGWGETQYF. As DNA, the CDR3 is TGTGCCAGCTCACCACAGCTAGGATGGGGAGAGACCCAGTACTTC.

The CDR3 spells CASSQITGGEQYF. CDR3 nucleotides: TGTGCCAGCAGCCAGATTACGGGAGGGGAGCAGTACTTC. The chain joins TRBV11-3 to TRBJ2-7; 8 nucleotides match TRBD2. The length of the CDR3 is 13 residues. J lost 7 bases, V lost 5 bases, and 7 bases had no gene match. Germline V CDR1 and CDR2: SGHNT, YENEEA.

This chain connects TRBV2 to TRBJ2-3, with a tentative D call TRBD2 (7 bases). V gave up 3 bases and J gave up 2 bases, with 12 bases separating them. The CDR3 is 15 amino acids. Germline lookup yields CDR1 SNHLY and CDR2 FYNNEI. The CDR3 reads CASSDGGLPTDTQYF. In DNA, the CDR3 is TGTGCCAGCAGTGACGGGGGGCTTCCCACAGATACGCAGTATTTT. Variable domain in full (rest from reference TRBV2 and TRBJ2-3): EPEVTQTPSHQVTQMGQEVILRCVPISNHLYFYWYRQILGQKVEFLVSFYNNEISEKSEIFDDQFSVERPDGSNFTLKIRSTKLEDSAMYFCASSDGGLPTDTQYFGPGTRLTVL.

In this sample, this clonotype turned up many times. The chain has TRBV9 and TRBJ2-3; D gene uncertain. This CDR3 has 13 amino acids. Trimming cost V 5 bases and J 1 base, with 8 bases left between them. Looked up from germline, CDR1 is SGDLS and CDR2 is YYNGEE. The CDR3 region is CASSVQGTDTQYF. CDR3 sequence (DNA): TGTGCCAGCAGTGTCCAGGGCACAGATACGCAGTATTTT.

The chain links TRBV4-2 to TRBJ2-7; no definite D call. Germline V gene data show CDR1 as LGHNA and CDR2 as YNFKEQ. The V end was cut by 2 bases, the J end by 5 bases, with 10 bases between. The CDR3 runs to 13 residues. The CDR3 bases are TGTGCCAGCAGCCAAAGGGTTTTCGACGAGCAGTACTTC. Translation: CASSQRVFDEQYF.

In this sample, this clonotype turned up many times. This chain joins TRBV7-2 and TRBJ2-1; 7 bases fit TRBD2. CDR3 length: 15 amino acids. V lost 3 bases and J lost 3; bases outside the gene matches: 5. Germline CDR1 SGHTA, CDR2 FQGNSA. The CDR3 DNA reads as TGTGCCAGCAGCTTCGGCGGGGGTAACTACAATGAGCAGTTCTTC. It is translated as CASSFGGGNYNEQFF.

The V and J genes are TRBV9 and TRBJ1-2, with unresolved D. CDR3 length: 14 amino acids. Trimming stripped 0 bases from V and 4 bases from J, with 10 bases between. In germline, CDR1 is SGDLS, CDR2 YYNGEE. DNA of the CDR3: TGTGCCAGCAGCGTAGACCAACGCATCTATGGCTACACCTTC. Protein: CASSVDQRIYGYTF.

The chain couples TRBV27 to TRBJ1-5; D might be TRBD1 (5 bases). Between the trimmed V and J ends, which lost 5 bases and 6 bases, there was a span of 11 bases. From germline, CDR1 is MNHEY and CDR2 SMNVEV (reference sequence). The CDR3 sequence is 13 residues long. CDR3 DNA sequence: TGTGCCAGCAGTCAGGGTCCAGGTCAGCCCCAGCATTTT. Residues: CASSQGPGQPQHF.

CDR3 nucleotide sequence: TGTGCCAGCAGCCCACCCAGTCCGCGGGGAGAGACCCAGTACTTC. It translates to CASSPPSPRGETQYF. The chain carries TRBV6-6 and TRBJ2-5, with a possible D match to TRBD2 (6 bases). Germline CDR1 reads MNHNY; CDR2 reads SVGAGI (reference sequence). This CDR3 has 15 amino acids. Trimming took off 6 bases at V and 4 bases at J, with 18 bases between the two ends.

This clonotype came up once. The chain is built from TRBV12-3 or TRBV12-4 and TRBJ2-5; TRBD2 is a possible D gene (5 bases). The CDR3 loop spans 12 amino acids. V gave up 1 base and J gave up 10 bases, with 10 bases separating them. The CDR3 DNA is TGTGCCAGCAGTTTAGTCCCCGAGGGCCAGTACTTC. Encoded protein: CASSLVPEGQYF.

Many counts were recorded for this clonotype. The chain joins TRBV6-2 or TRBV6-3 to TRBJ2-1; D is possibly TRBD2 (6 bases). This CDR3 comprises 14 residues. V lost 6 bases, J lost 3 bases, and 12 bases lay in between. Germline CDR1 MNHEY, CDR2 SVGEGT. CDR3 sequence (DNA): TGTGCCAGCAGCTCCGGGACTGGCTACAATGAGCAGTTCTTC. Translating it yields CASSSGTGYNEQFF.

The rearrangement joins TRBV20-1 to TRBJ2-3; no reliable D call. Germline V gene sequence: CDR1 DFQATT, CDR2 SNEGSKA (reference sequence). Trimming removed 6 bases from V and 4 bases from J, with 11 bases in between. The CDR3 is made up of 12 amino acids. CDR3 loop: CSARSWADTQYF. The DNA for the CDR3 is TGCAGTGCCCGCTCCTGGGCAGATACGCAGTATTTT.

The chain employs TRBV6-5 and TRBJ2-7, with 9 nucleotides matching TRBD1. Trimming removed 6 bases from V and 3 bases from J; junction bases left unmatched: 6. The CDR3 consists of 14 residues. Germline V gives CDR1 MNHEY, CDR2 SVGAGI. CDR3 residues: CASRHDRGIYEQYF. In nucleotides, the CDR3 is TGTGCCAGCAGGCATGACAGGGGGATCTACGAGCAGTACTTC.

The rearrangement links TRBV11-2 to TRBJ2-1; D call uncertain. The CDR3 spans 17 residues. The germline gives CDR1 SGHAT, CDR2 FQNNGV. Trimming took 4 bases from V and 0 from J, leaving 16 bases between them. The CDR3 loop is CASSSRADSSSYNEQFF. CDR3 sequence (DNA): TGTGCCAGCAGCTCAAGGGCCGACTCCAGCTCCTACAATGAGCAGTTCTTC.

This clonotype was observed a few times. The chain has TRBV3-1 and TRBJ2-7; D not certain. Per the germline V gene, CDR1 is LGHDT and CDR2 is YNNKEL (reference sequence). The CDR3 runs 12 residues. V lost 0 bases and J lost 7, with 7 bases in between. The CDR3 is CASSQELREQYF. DNA of the CDR3: TGTGCCAGCAGCCAAGAATTGAGGGAGCAGTACTTC.

The chain links TRBV29-1 to TRBJ2-2; TRBD1 matches at 7 bases. Germline V lookup: CDR1 SQVTM, CDR2 ANQGSEA. The CDR3 extends over 16 amino acids. V shed 3 bases, J shed 0 bases, and the junction held 7 bases outside the gene matches. The DNA of the CDR3 is TGCAGCGTTGACGGGGACAGTGCGACGAACACCGGGGAGCTGTTTTTT. It is translated as CSVDGDSATNTGELFF.

This clonotype was counted only a few times. The chain recombines TRBV4-1 with TRBJ2-5; D is unclear. The length of the CDR3 is 14 residues. Germline lookup yields CDR1 MGHRA and CDR2 YSYEKL. The V end lost 1 base, the J end lost 5 bases, and 11 bases lay between the germline ends. Here the CDR3 DNA reads TGCGCCAGCAGCCAAGGGACCGGTTCGGAGACCCAGTACTTC. The encoded protein is CASSQGTGSETQYF.

The chain joins TRBV7-2 to TRBJ2-4, with 8 positions matching TRBD2. After removal of 4 bases from V and 6 bases from J, the junction contained 5 bases not matched to a gene. In germline, CDR1 is SGHTA, CDR2 FQGNSA. The CDR3 extends over 14 amino acids. The CDR3 sequence: CASSSGTSLNIQYF. The CDR3 region has the DNA TGTGCCAGCAGCTCAGGGACTAGTCTAAACATTCAGTACTTC.

This clonotype was observed a few times. This chain links TRBV11-2 with TRBJ1-6; TRBD1 aligns across 8 bases. J was trimmed by 0 bases and V by 7 bases; bases with no gene match: 14. Germline lookup yields CDR1 SGHAT and CDR2 FQNNGV. CDR3 size: 19 residues. The CDR3 loop reads CASTSYQDRASSYNSPLHF. CDR3 coding DNA: TGTGCCAGCACTTCATACCAGGACAGGGCTAGCTCCTATAATTCACCCCTCCACTTT.

The chain has TRBV28 and TRBJ2-3; D call uncertain. Germline loops: CDR1 MDHEN, CDR2 SYDVKM. The CDR3 contains 15 residues. The V end was cut by 5 bases, the J end by 0 bases, with 12 bases between. In nucleotides, the CDR3 is TGTGCCAGCAGTCTGACCACGGACAGCACAGATACGCAGTATTTT. It translates to CASSLTTDSTDTQYF. The full variable domain, completed using reference TRBV28 and TRBJ2-3, is DVKVTQSSRYLVKRTGEKVFLECVQDMDHENMFWYRQDPGLGLRLIYFSYDVKMKEKGDIPEGYSVSREKKERFSLILESASTNQTSMYLCASSLTTDSTDTQYFGPGTRLTVL.